These 21 T cell receptor beta chains were sequenced from one sample in a study of blood T cell repertoires in COVID-19. Produced via immunoSEQ multiplex PCR; TCRdb's table is partial and in-frame only. Here the sample spans fewer than 300,000 clones, more than 75% being singletons. Sequencing was performed on peripheral blood. These receptors were obtained from a woman aged 45-59 years with acute or convalescent COVID-19.

The J gene is TRBJ1-1, the V gene TRBV9; 7 bases are a match to TRBD1. The germline gives CDR1 SGDLS, CDR2 YYNGEE. The CDR3 runs to 13 residues. V shed 5 bases and J 1 base; nucleotides not matched to a gene: 2. CDR3 in DNA: TGTGCCAGCAGTAGACAGGGGAACACTGAAGCTTTCTTT. Its protein product is CASSRQGNTEAFF.

The chain joins TRBV4-3 to TRBJ1-6; 9 bases map to TRBD1. The length of the CDR3 is 16 residues. With V trimmed by 1 base and J by 5 bases, 3 bases remained unmatched. Germline CDR1 is LGHNA and CDR2 is YSLEER. Here the CDR3 reads CASSQAGQGHNSPLHF. The CDR3 DNA sequence: TGCGCCAGCAGCCAAGCGGGACAGGGCCATAATTCACCCCTCCACTTT.

The genes are TRBV5-1 and TRBJ2-1; 8 nucleotides align to TRBD2. The CDR3 loop spans 15 amino acids. In germline, CDR1 is SGHRS, CDR2 YFSETQ. Trimming cost V 4 bases and J 4 bases; bases outside gene matches: 7. The CDR3 is CASSEVAGTYNEQFF. The CDR3 DNA reads TGCGCCAGCAGCGAAGTAGCGGGGACATACAATGAGCAGTTCTTC.

The chain uses TRBV28 and TRBJ2-3; possibly TRBD2 for D (5 bases). Per germline, CDR1 MDHEN and CDR2 SYDVKM. The CDR3 consists of 13 residues. V gave up 7 bases and J gave up 15 bases, with 23 bases separating them. This chain's CDR3 is CASTQSPGSPKYF. CDR3 in DNA: TGTGCCAGCACCCAGTCACCGGGGTCTCCAAAATATTTT.

This clone was seen a single time. The chain combines TRBV29-1 with TRBJ2-1; 11 bases match TRBD2. The germline V gene encodes CDR1 SQVTM and CDR2 ANQGSEA. The CDR3 totals 15 residues. The V gene end was trimmed by 7 bases and the J gene end by 0 bases; junction bases not matched to a gene: 5. This CDR3 is CSAGTSGSSYNEQFF. In DNA, the CDR3 is TGCAGCGCAGGGACTAGCGGTTCCTCCTACAATGAGCAGTTCTTC.

The V and J genes are TRBV9 and TRBJ2-5; 9 nucleotides line up with TRBD1. The CDR3 extends over 16 amino acids. V trimming: 0 bases; J trimming: 0 bases; junction bases outside the gene matches: 3. Looked up from germline, CDR1 is SGDLS and CDR2 is YYNGEE. CDR3 coding DNA: TGTGCCAGCAGCGTAGGGACAGGGGTCAACCAAGAGACCCAGTACTTC. It is translated as CASSVGTGVNQETQYF. Supplemented by reference TRBV9 and TRBJ2-5, the full variable domain reads DSGVTQTPKHLITATGQRVTLRCSPRSGDLSVYWYQQSLDQGLQFLIQYYNGEERAKGNILERFSAQQFPDLHSELNLSSLELGDSALYFCASSVGTGVNQETQYFGPGTRLLVL.

This clone was observed once. The chain joins TRBV18 to TRBJ1-1; TRBD1 matches 9 bases. J lost 1 base, V lost 7 bases, and 4 bases had no gene match. The CDR3 runs to 14 residues. CDR1 and CDR2 from the germline V gene are KGHSH and LQKENI. In DNA form, the CDR3 reads TGTGCCAGCTTATGGGACAGGGCGAACACTGAAGCTTTCTTT. It translates to CASLWDRANTEAFF.

The chain carries TRBV28 and TRBJ2-7, with TRBD1 matching over 8 bases. Germline assignment: CDR1 MDHEN and CDR2 SYDVKM. This CDR3 region has 14 residues. The trim removed 2 bases at V and 7 bases at J, leaving 7 bases unmatched. CDR3: CASSLEDRVGEQYF. The CDR3 nucleotides read TGTGCCAGCAGTTTAGAGGACAGGGTGGGGGAGCAGTACTTC.

The chain combines TRBV20-1 with TRBJ1-2; unclear D gene. V shed 5 bases and J shed 2 bases, with 12 bases lying between them. This CDR3 contains 13 residues. CDR1 and CDR2 (germline): DFQATT, SNEGSKA (reference sequence). This CDR3 reads CSAGGGRNYGYTF. Written as DNA, the CDR3 is TGCAGTGCTGGTGGCGGCCGGAACTATGGCTACACCTTC.

This chain joins TRBV5-1 and TRBJ1-1, with D unclear. Between the trimmed V and J ends, which lost 5 bases and 0 bases, there was a span of 17 bases. Germline loops: CDR1 SGHRS, CDR2 YFSETQ. The CDR3 contains 16 residues. The CDR3: CASRVSTPSLNTEAFF. The CDR3 DNA follows: TGCGCCAGCAGGGTTTCTACCCCGAGTTTGAACACTGAAGCTTTCTTT.

The J gene is TRBJ2-1, the V gene TRBV9, with TRBD2 as a possible D gene (5 bases). Deletions cut 3 bases from V and 1 base from J, with 20 bases between. This CDR3 spans 18 amino acids. From germline, CDR1 is SGDLS and CDR2 YYNGEE. CDR3 sequence reads: CASSGGYSDVGSYNEQFF. CDR3 in DNA: TGTGCCAGCAGCGGAGGGTACTCCGATGTTGGATCCTACAATGAGCAGTTCTTC.

As DNA, the CDR3 is TGTGCCAGCAGCGACCCGACAGGGTATGAAGCTTTCTTT. It codes for CASSDPTGYEAFF. The V call is TRBV7-6, the J call TRBJ1-1; TRBD1 aligns across 7 bases. This CDR3 has 13 amino acids. Trimming took 5 bases from V and 7 from J; bases not matched to a gene: 7. CDR1 is SGHVS and CDR2 is FNYEAQ in the germline V gene.

The J gene is TRBJ2-7, the V gene TRBV4-1; D not resolved. Trimming removed 2 bases at V and 3 bases at J, with 8 bases between. The CDR3 totals 13 residues. Germline V gene data show CDR1 as MGHRA and CDR2 as YSYEKL. CDR3 sequence reads: CASSQTSYYEQYF. The CDR3, as DNA: TGCGCCAGCAGCCAAACCTCCTACTACGAGCAGTACTTC.

V gene TRBV7-9 combines with J gene TRBJ1-6, with 8 bases fitting TRBD1. The CDR3 covers 16 residues. J gave up 8 bases and V 3 bases, and 9 bases lay outside the gene matches. The germline V gene has CDR1 SEHNR and CDR2 FQNEAQ (reference sequence). This CDR3 reads CASSLEFGTGYSPLHF. For the CDR3, the DNA is TGTGCCAGCAGCTTGGAATTCGGGACAGGATATTCACCCCTCCACTTT.

The gene calls are TRBV6-1 and TRBJ1-1; D is unresolved. V was shortened by 2 bases and J by 0 bases, with 7 bases between the two germline ends. CDR3 length equals 14 residues. CDR1 and CDR2 (germline): MNHNS, SASEGT. DNA of the CDR3: TGTGCCAGCAGTGAATACAGTCTGAACACTGAAGCTTTCTTT. This sequence encodes CASSEYSLNTEAFF.

The genes are TRBV18 and TRBJ1-6, with D perhaps matching TRBD1 (6 bases). Germline CDR1 reads KGHSH; CDR2 reads LQKENI. The CDR3 covers 16 residues. The ends were cut back, 2 bases at V and 5 bases at J, with 13 bases in the middle. CDR3 in amino acids: CASSPGQIRNNSPLHF. In DNA form, the CDR3 reads TGTGCCAGCTCACCAGGACAGATCCGGAATAATTCACCCCTCCACTTT. Combining the CDR3 with reference TRBV18 and TRBJ1-6 gives the whole variable domain NAGVMQNPRHLVRRRGQEARLRCSPMKGHSHVYWYRQLPEEGLKFMVYLQKENIIDESGMPKERFSAEFPKEGPSILRIQQVVRGDSAAYFCASSPGQIRNNSPLHFGNGTRLTVT.

The chain uses TRBV7-3 and TRBJ2-1, with 8 bases lining up with TRBD1. CDR1 SGHTA and CDR2 FQGTGA come from the germline V gene. The CDR3 covers 16 residues. Losses at the gene ends were 5 bases for V and 3 bases for J; bases not matched to a gene: 9. CDR3 region: CASSILGQGNYNEQFF. CDR3 in DNA: TGTGCCAGCAGCATCCTTGGACAGGGAAACTACAATGAGCAGTTCTTC.

V usage is TRBV7-8 and J usage is TRBJ2-7, with 10 bases matching TRBD1. With V trimmed by 0 bases and J by 6 bases, 5 bases remained unmatched. The CDR3 runs 15 residues. From germline, CDR1 is SGHVS and CDR2 FQNEAQ. CDR3 protein: CASSLAAGTGVEQYF. CDR3 DNA: TGTGCCAGCAGCTTAGCAGCCGGGACAGGGGTCGAGCAGTACTTC.

The chain uses TRBV30 and TRBJ2-7, with 9 bases identical to TRBD2. The CDR3 runs to 13 residues. Germline V lookup: CDR1 GTSNPN, CDR2 SVGIG (reference sequence). V shed 5 bases and J 5 bases; nucleotides not matched to a gene: 7. The CDR3 sequence: CAWDPGLANEQYF. Here the CDR3 DNA reads TGTGCCTGGGATCCGGGACTAGCAAACGAGCAGTACTTC.

Here the CDR3 DNA reads TGTGCCAGCAGTAGTCGTAGGGGTGCCGACTATGGCTACACCTTC. Translation: CASSSRRGADYGYTF. The V call is TRBV25-1, the J call TRBJ1-2; maybe TRBD1 (5 bases). Germline CDR1 is MGHDK and CDR2 is SYGVNS. Trimming shortened V by 5 bases and J by 3 bases, and 16 bases separated the two germline ends. CDR3 size: 15 residues.

The chain combines TRBV7-9 with TRBJ2-1, with 7 positions matching TRBD2. Per germline, CDR1 SEHNR and CDR2 FQNEAQ (reference sequence). The CDR3 contains 13 residues. J gave up 6 bases and V 2 bases, and 1 base lay outside the gene matches. The chain's CDR3 is CASSLWEGNEQFF. In DNA form, the CDR3 reads TGTGCCAGCAGCTTATGGGAGGGCAATGAGCAGTTCTTC.